These T cell receptor beta chains were read from a single sample in a study of blood T cells in healthy people across ages. TCRdb recomputed calls from the 5' RACE reads with MiXCR, one row per CDR3 protein. The sample includes 750,000 to 950,000 distinct CDR3 sequences, 29% of them seen just once. This same sample was also part of a study on T cells of mothers and their children.

Sequencing was done on a sample of blood. Receptor source: a woman aged 40-49 years in good health. The CDR3 runs from the conserved cysteine through the conserved F or W. Each record gives: CDR3 length, clone size, V gene, D gene, J gene, CDR3 protein, CDR3 DNA. A D gene is named only where the DNA matches it firmly. Only part of the rows carry a size: once, few, many, or a class if the clone is expanded.

16	.	TRBV5-4	TRBD2	TRBJ2-5	CASSPDGTSILETQYF	TGTGCCAGCAGCCCGGACGGGACTAGCATCCTGGAGACCCAGTACTTC
12	many	TRBV3-1	.	TRBJ2-5	CASSQVKETQYF	TGTGCCAGCAGCCAGGTGAAAGAGACCCAGTACTTC
16	few	TRBV27	.	TRBJ2-1	CASTSVGRLGYNEQFF	TGTGCCAGCACCTCTGTCGGGAGACTAGGCTACAATGAGCAGTTCTTC
18	.	TRBV5-1	.	TRBJ2-7	CASSLETAGRGAGYEQYF	TGCGCCAGCAGCTTGGAAACTGCGGGCCGGGGGGCTGGTTACGAGCAGTACTTC
14	many	TRBV7-3	.	TRBJ1-1	CASSLMGGGTEAFF	TGTGCCAGCAGCTTAATGGGGGGAGGCACTGAAGCTTTCTTT
12	many	TRBV4-2	.	TRBJ2-1	CASSHGLNEQFF	TGTGCCAGCAGCCACGGGCTCAACGAGCAGTTCTTC
16	few	TRBV6-6	TRBD2	TRBJ2-7	CASSYDFGTSLNEQYF	TGTGCCAGCAGTTACGATTTCGGGACTAGCCTTAACGAGCAGTACTTC
15	.	TRBV7-9	TRBD2	TRBJ2-1	CASSYPGLAGNEQFF	TGTGCCAGCAGCTACCCGGGACTAGCGGGGAATGAGCAGTTCTTC
14	.	TRBV20-1	.	TRBJ2-3	CSARAGWGTDTQYF	TGCAGTGCTAGAGCGGGGTGGGGGACAGATACGCAGTATTTT
15	few	TRBV7-9	TRBD1	TRBJ1-4	CASSLGDRDNEKLFF	TGTGCCAGCAGCTTAGGGGACAGGGATAATGAAAAACTGTTTTTT
11	few	TRBV29-1	.	TRBJ1-1	CSVGTPNEAFF	TGCAGCGTAGGGACACCTAATGAAGCTTTCTTT
17	few	TRBV10-3	.	TRBJ2-7	CAIREGIDLEEDYEQYF	TGTGCCATCAGGGAGGGAATTGACCTAGAAGAAGACTACGAGCAGTACTTC
15	.	TRBV6-5	.	TRBJ2-7	CASSYGSTYLYEQYF	TGTGCCAGCAGTTACGGGTCTACTTACCTCTACGAGCAGTACTTC
14	many	TRBV7-2	.	TRBJ2-1	CASSWEGASNEQFF	TGTGCCAGCAGCTGGGAGGGGGCTAGCAATGAGCAGTTCTTC
15	.	TRBV20-1	TRBD2	TRBJ2-7	CSAGYSGGPTYEQYF	TGCAGTGCTGGGTATAGCGGGGGGCCCACCTACGAGCAGTACTTC
16	many	TRBV28	TRBD1	TRBJ2-7	CASSYRGQVGSYEQYF	TGTGCCAGCAGTTACCGCGGACAGGTCGGCTCCTACGAGCAGTACTTC